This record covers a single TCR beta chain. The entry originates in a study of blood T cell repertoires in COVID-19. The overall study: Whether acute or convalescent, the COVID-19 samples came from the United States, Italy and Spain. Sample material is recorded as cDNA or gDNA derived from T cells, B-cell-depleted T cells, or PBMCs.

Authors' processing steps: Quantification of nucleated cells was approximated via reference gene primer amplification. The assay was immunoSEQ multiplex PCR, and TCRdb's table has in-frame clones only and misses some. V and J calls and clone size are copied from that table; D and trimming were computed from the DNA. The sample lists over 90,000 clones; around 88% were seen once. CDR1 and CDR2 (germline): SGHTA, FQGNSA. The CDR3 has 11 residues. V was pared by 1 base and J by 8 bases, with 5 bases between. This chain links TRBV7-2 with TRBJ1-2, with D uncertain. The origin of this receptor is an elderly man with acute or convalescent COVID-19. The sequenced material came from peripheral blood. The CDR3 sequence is CASSLDSGYTF. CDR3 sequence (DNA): TGTGCCAGCAGCTTAGATTCGGGCTACACCTTC.